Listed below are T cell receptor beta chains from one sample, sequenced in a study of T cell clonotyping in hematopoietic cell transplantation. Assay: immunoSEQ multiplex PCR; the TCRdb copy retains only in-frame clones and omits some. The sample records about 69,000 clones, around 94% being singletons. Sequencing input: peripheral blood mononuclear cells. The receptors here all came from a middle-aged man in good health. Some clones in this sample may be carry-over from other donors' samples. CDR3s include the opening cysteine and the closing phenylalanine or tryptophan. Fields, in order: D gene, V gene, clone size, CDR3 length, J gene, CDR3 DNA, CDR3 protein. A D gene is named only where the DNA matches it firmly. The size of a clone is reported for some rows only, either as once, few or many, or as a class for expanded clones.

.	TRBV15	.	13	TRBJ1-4	TGTGCCACCAGCAGAGGTTACACTGAAAAACTGTTTTTT	CATSRGYTEKLFF
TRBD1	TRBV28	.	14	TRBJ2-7	TGTGCCAGCAGTTTCGGACAGGTCTCCTACGAGCAGTACTTC	CASSFGQVSYEQYF
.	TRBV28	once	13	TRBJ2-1	TGTGCCAGCAGTTTGGCGGACAGAAATGAGCAGTTCTTC	CASSLADRNEQFF
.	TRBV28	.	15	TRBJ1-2	TGTGCCAGCCTGCCTGTGACGACTCCTAACTATGGCTACACCTTC	CASLPVTTPNYGYTF
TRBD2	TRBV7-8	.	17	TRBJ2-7	TGTGCCAGCAGCTTAGCGGTAGCTAGCGGGAGGTCTTACGAGCAGTACTTC	CASSLAVASGRSYEQYF
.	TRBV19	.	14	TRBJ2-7	TGTGCCAGTAAACCCGCGGGCGGGAACTACGAGCAGTACTTC	CASKPAGGNYEQYF
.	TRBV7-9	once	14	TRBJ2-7	TGTGCCAGCAGCTTATGGCCTCCGGTCGTCGAGCAGTACTTC	CASSLWPPVVEQYF
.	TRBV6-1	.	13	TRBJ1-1	TGTGCCAGCAGTGAAGTCACGACAGTTCGAGCTTTCTTT	CASSEVTTVRAFF
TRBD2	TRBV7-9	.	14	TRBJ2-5	TGTGCCAGCAGCCTTCTCGGGGGGCAAGAGACCCAGTACTTC	CASSLLGGQETQYF
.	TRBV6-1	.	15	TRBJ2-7	TGTGCCAGCAGTGAAAAGGGGACACGCTCCTACGAGCAGTACTTC	CASSEKGTRSYEQYF
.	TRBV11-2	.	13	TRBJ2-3	TGTGCCAGCAGCTTACGCCGACGTGATACGCAGTATTTT	CASSLRRRDTQYF
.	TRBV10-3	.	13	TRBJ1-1	TGTGCCATCAGTGAGGGGGGTTGGACTGAAGCTTTCTTT	CAISEGGWTEAFF
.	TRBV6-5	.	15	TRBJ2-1	TGTGCCAGCAGACCCCAGACAGGCTCCTACAATGAGCAGTTCTTC	CASRPQTGSYNEQFF
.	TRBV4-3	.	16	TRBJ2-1	TGCGCCAGCAGCCAAGAGGGAAGGAGCTCCTACAATGAGCAGTTCTTC	CASSQEGRSSYNEQFF
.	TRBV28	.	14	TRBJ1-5	TGTGCCAGCAGTCCGGCCAGTTTAAATCAGCCCCAGCATTTT	CASSPASLNQPQHF
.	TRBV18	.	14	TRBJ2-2	TGTGCCAGCTCACCCCCGTCGAACACCGGGGAGCTGTTTTTT	CASSPPSNTGELFF
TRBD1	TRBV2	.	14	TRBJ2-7	TGTGCCAGCAGCCGACAGGGAGTAAACTACGAGCAGTACTTC	CASSRQGVNYEQYF
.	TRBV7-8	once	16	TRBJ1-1	TGTGCCAGCAGCTCGAGCCCGTCGGGCTTGAACACTGAAGCTTTCTTT	CASSSSPSGLNTEAFF
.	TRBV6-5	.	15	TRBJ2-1	TGTGCCAGCAGTTTACGGGGCGTCCCCTACAATGAGCAGTTCTTC	CASSLRGVPYNEQFF
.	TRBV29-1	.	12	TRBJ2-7	TGCAGCGCCGGGACGCACTCCTACGAGCAGTACTTC	CSAGTHSYEQYF
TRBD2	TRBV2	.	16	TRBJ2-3	TGTGCCAGCAGTGGGACTAGCGGCCCTATAACAGATACGCAGTATTTT	CASSGTSGPITDTQYF
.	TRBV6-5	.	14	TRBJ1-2	TGTGCCAGCAGCCCCCATACAGACGGCTATGGCTACACCTTC	CASSPHTDGYGYTF
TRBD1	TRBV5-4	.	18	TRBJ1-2	TGTGCCAGCAGCTTGGTCGGGACAGGGGGCGCTGACAGGCGAGGCTACACCTTC	CASSLVGTGGADRRGYTF
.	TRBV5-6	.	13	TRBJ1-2	TGTGCCAGCAGCTTAGCTGGTACGGATGGCTACACCTTC	CASSLAGTDGYTF
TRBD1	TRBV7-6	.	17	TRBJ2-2	TGTGCCAGCAGCTTAAATCCCACAGGGGCGTCCACCGGGGAGCTGTTTTTT	CASSLNPTGASTGELFF
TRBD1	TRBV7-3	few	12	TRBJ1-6	TGTGCCAGCAGTACAGGGGAAGGACCCCTCCACTTT	CASSTGEGPLHF
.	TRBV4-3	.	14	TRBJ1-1	TGCGCCAGCAGCCAAATTGACGGCCCCGCTGAAGCTTTCTTT	CASSQIDGPAEAFF
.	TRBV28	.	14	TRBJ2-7	TGTGCCAGCAGTTTCCTCCGCGGAACCTACGAGCAGTACTTC	CASSFLRGTYEQYF
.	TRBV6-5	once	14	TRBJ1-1	TGTGCCAGCAGTTACGGCGGGGAGGGCACTGAAGCTTTCTTT	CASSYGGEGTEAFF
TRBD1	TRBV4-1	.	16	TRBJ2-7	TGCGCCAGCAGCCCTGGACAGGGCCCTACGATCGACGAGCAGTACTTC	CASSPGQGPTIDEQYF
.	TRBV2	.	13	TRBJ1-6	TGTGCCATTAGACAGGCGAATAATTCACCCCTCCACTTT	CAIRQANNSPLHF
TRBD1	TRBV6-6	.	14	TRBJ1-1	TGTGCCAGCAGGGGACAGGGATTGAACACTGAAGCTTTCTTT	CASRGQGLNTEAFF
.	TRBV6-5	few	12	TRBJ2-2	TGTGCCAGCAGTGGAAGGGCCGGGGAGCTGTTTTTT	CASSGRAGELFF
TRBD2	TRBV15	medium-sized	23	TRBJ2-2	TGTGCCACCAGCAGAGAAAGGGACTCCAAAACAACTAGCGGGGGGGAGAGCACCGGGGAGCTGTTTTTT	CATSRERDSKTTSGGESTGELFF
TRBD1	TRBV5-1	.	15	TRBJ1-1	TGCGCCAGCAGCTCTGGACAGGGCTCGAACACTGAAGCTTTCTTT	CASSSGQGSNTEAFF
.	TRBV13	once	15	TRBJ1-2	TGTGCCAGCAGCTTAGATGCTGGGAGCGACTATGGCTACACCTTC	CASSLDAGSDYGYTF
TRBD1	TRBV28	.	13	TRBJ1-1	TGTGCCACCGTTACAGGGGGCCGTACTGAAGCTTTCTTT	CATVTGGRTEAFF
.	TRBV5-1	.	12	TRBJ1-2	TGCGCCAGCAGCGCTGAAGACTATGGCTACACCTTC	CASSAEDYGYTF
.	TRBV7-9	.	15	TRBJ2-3	TGTGCCAGCAGCTTAGCATCGGGGAACACAGATACGCAGTATTTT	CASSLASGNTDTQYF
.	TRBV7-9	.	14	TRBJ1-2	TGTGCCAGCAGCTCCAGGGCGGGGGACTATGGCTACACCTTC	CASSSRAGDYGYTF
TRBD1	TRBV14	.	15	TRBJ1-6	TGTGCCAGCAGCCAGAGGACAGGGGGATTTTCACCCCTCCACTTT	CASSQRTGGFSPLHF
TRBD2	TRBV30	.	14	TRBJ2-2	TGTGCCTGGGGGGTAGCGGGAGGTACCGGGGAGCTGTTTTTT	CAWGVAGGTGELFF
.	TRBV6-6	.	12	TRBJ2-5	TGTGCCAGCAGTTACTCGTTAGAGACCCAGTACTTC	CASSYSLETQYF
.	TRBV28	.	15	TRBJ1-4	TGTGCCAGCAGTTCCGGTGGAACTATGGGTGAAAAACTGTTTTTT	CASSSGGTMGEKLFF
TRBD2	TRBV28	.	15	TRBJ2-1	TGTGCCAGCAGTTTTCTAGCGGGAGCGAGGGATGAGCAGTTCTTC	CASSFLAGARDEQFF